Below, 3 T cell receptor beta chains from the same sample are listed, as sequenced in a study of read filtering for tumor transcriptome and immune sequencing. The library was built from around 0.4 ug RNA with molecular barcoded adaptors for alpha/delta and beta/gamma chains. TCRdb re-called the reads with MiXCR, one entry per CDR3 protein. The table lists about 57,000 distinct CDR3 sequences, 20% of them singletons. Sequencing was performed on a population of CD138-negative cells sorted from bone marrow. These TCRs come from a donor at least 40 years old with multiple myeloma.

This clonotype was counted a few times. The V gene is TRBV6-1, the J gene TRBJ1-5, with 9 bases matching TRBD1. The CDR3 has 15 residues. CDR1 and CDR2 from the germline V gene are MNHNS and SASEGT. Trimming removed 3 bases from V and 7 bases from J; junction bases left unmatched: 7. CDR3 sequence (DNA): TGTGCCAGCAGTGAGGGACAGGGAGTGAGGCAGCCCCAGCATTTT. This translates into CASSEGQGVRQPQHF.

This clonotype was seen more than once but under ten times. In this CDR3 the conserved last residue, phenylalanine or tryptophan, is missing, so a read error is likely. The chain combines TRBV28 with TRBJ1-2, with a weak D call TRBD1 (5 bases). Germline CDR1 MDHEN, CDR2 SYDVKM. Trimming left V 7 bases short and J 2 bases short, with 8 bases between. There are 12 residues in the CDR3. The CDR3 region has the DNA TGTGCCAGCAACGCAGGGAACTATGGCTACACCATC. Translating it yields CASNAGNYGYTI.

In this sample, this clonotype turned up many times. The gene calls are TRBV6-1 and TRBJ1-6, with D possibly matching TRBD1 (5 bases). Germline V lookup: CDR1 MNHNS, CDR2 SASEGT. The ends were cut back, 5 bases at V and 5 bases at J, with 16 bases in the middle. The CDR3 sequence is 16 residues long. CDR3 in amino acids: CASSPQGLNNNSPLHF. Here the CDR3 DNA reads TGTGCCAGCAGTCCCCAGGGACTGAATAATAATTCACCCCTCCACTTT.